Below, 10 T cell receptor beta chains from the same sample are listed, as sequenced in a study of blood T cell repertoires in COVID-19. Only in-frame clones appear in the TCRdb table, and some are missing; sequencing was by immunoSEQ multiplex PCR. The data hold around 460,000 clones, with 70% to 90% observed a single time. What was sequenced was peripheral blood. The receptors originated from a man between 18 and 35 years old with COVID-19, enrolled during active disease.

This sequence joins TRBV21-1 and TRBJ1-2; the D segment call TRBD1 is taken from the table without a DNA check. TRBV21-1 is termed a pseudogene. This CDR3 is 19 amino acids long. The CDR3 loop reads CASSKEKRRQGLPFYGYTF. The DNA of the CDR3 is TGTGCCAGCAGCAAAGAAAAAAGGAGACAGGGACTCCCTTTTTATGGCTACACCTTC.

The gene calls are TRBV5-4 and TRBJ1-2; no definite D call. This CDR3 has 16 residues. CDR1 is SGHNT and CDR2 is YYREEE in the germline V gene (reference sequence). Trimming took off 0 bases at V and 1 base at J, with 13 bases between the two ends. The CDR3 sequence: CASSLAGGMGNYGYTF. The CDR3 DNA is TGTGCCAGCAGCTTGGCGGGCGGGATGGGTAACTATGGCTACACCTTC.

The rearrangement uses TRBV2 and TRBJ1-4, with D possibly TRBD1 on 6 matching bases. This CDR3 spans 15 amino acids. The germline V and J ends were trimmed by 8 bases and 5 bases, with 18 bases remaining between them. The germline gives CDR1 SNHLY, CDR2 FYNNEI. The CDR3 region is CASGLGGQKNEKLFF. Here the CDR3 DNA reads TGTGCCAGCGGACTTGGAGGACAGAAGAATGAAAAACTGTTTTTT.

J is TRBJ2-6 and V is TRBV5-5; D may be TRBD2 (6 bases). The CDR3 contains 16 residues. Trimming cost V 3 bases and J 2 bases, with 12 bases left between them. Germline V gene lookup returns CDR1 SGHKS and CDR2 YYEKEE (reference sequence). CDR3 sequence (DNA): TGTGCCAGCAGCTCCTACCGGGAGACTGGGGCCAACGTCCTGACTTTC. This encodes CASSSYRETGANVLTF.

This chain connects TRBV7-9 to TRBJ2-1; 8 bases align to TRBD2. After removal of 5 bases from V and 3 bases from J, the junction contained 9 bases not matched to a gene. The CDR3 sequence is 16 residues long. Germline values: CDR1 SEHNR, CDR2 FQNEAQ (reference sequence). Here the CDR3 reads CASSPRGTSGYNEQFF. The CDR3 nucleotides are TGTGCCAGCAGCCCCCGAGGTACTAGCGGCTACAATGAGCAGTTCTTC.

The chain is built from TRBV29-1 and TRBJ2-3; the match to TRBD1 covers 8 bases. Germline assignment: CDR1 SQVTM and CDR2 ANQGSEA. This CDR3 has 14 residues. V was pared by 3 bases and J by 6 bases, with 8 bases of the junction left unmatched. The CDR3 region has the DNA TGCAGCGTTGACAAACCCGGACAGGGTGATACGCAGTATTTT. Translating gives CSVDKPGQGDTQYF.

J is TRBJ1-2 and V is TRBV11-2; TRBD1 is a possible D gene (5 bases). Germline V gene data show CDR1 as SGHAT and CDR2 as FQNNGV. Trimming cost V 9 bases and J 1 base, with 15 bases left between them. The CDR3 has 14 residues. CDR3 region: CASYWGSGNYGYTF. The DNA of the CDR3 is TGTGCCAGTTACTGGGGCTCGGGTAACTATGGCTACACCTTC. Full variable domain (outside the CDR3, taken from reference TRBV11-2 and TRBJ1-2): EAGVAQSPRYKIIEKRQSVAFWCNPISGHATLYWYQQILGQGPKLLIQFQNNGVVDDSQLPKDRFSAERLKGVDSTLKIQPAKLEDSAVYLCASYWGSGNYGYTFGSGTRLTVV.

V usage is TRBV5-4 and J usage is TRBJ2-5; 7 bases align to TRBD1. With V trimmed by 4 bases and J by 5 bases, 14 bases remained unmatched. CDR1 and CDR2 (germline): SGHNT, YYREEE (reference sequence). This CDR3 spans 16 amino acids. The CDR3: CASSTGQETTLETQYF. The DNA of the CDR3 is TGTGCCAGCAGCACAGGACAGGAGACGACCCTGGAGACCCAGTACTTC.

V gene TRBV24-1 combines with J gene TRBJ2-1; TRBD1 matches 7 bases. CDR3 length: 12 amino acids. Germline V CDR1 and CDR2: KGHDR, SFDVKD. Trimming at V came to 7 bases and at J to 6 bases, leaving 2 bases not matched to a gene. For the CDR3, the DNA is TGTGCCACCAGGGGGGACAGCAATGAGCAGTTCTTC. Amino acid sequence: CATRGDSNEQFF.

This clone was seen a handful of times. The chain links TRBV6-6 to TRBJ1-2; 11 nucleotides align to TRBD1. Per germline, CDR1 MNHNY and CDR2 SVGAGI (reference sequence). After removal of 6 bases from V and 4 bases from J, the junction contained 4 bases not matched to a gene. This CDR3 has 14 amino acids. The CDR3 here is CASSRGQGAYGYTF. The CDR3 DNA reads as TGTGCCAGCAGCCGCGGACAGGGGGCCTATGGCTACACCTTC.